This T cell receptor beta chain emerged from a study of cytomegalovirus exposure and HLA in healthy donors. The study ran its PCR with 60 Vbeta and 13 Jbeta primers. Profiled with immunoSEQ multiplex PCR; TCRdb holds only in-frame clones, not every one. Here the sample spans under 250,000 clones, around 85% being singletons. The sequence was obtained from a woman in her 50s in good health and CMV-seronegative. The sample taken for sequencing was PBMCs.

The CDR3 bases are TGCGCCAGCAGCCAAGATGGCAGGGGCACCGGGGAGCTGTTTTTT. The encoded protein is CASSQDGRGTGELFF. The genes are TRBV4-3 and TRBJ2-2; a possible D gene is TRBD1 (6 bases). The ends were cut back, 0 bases at V and 4 bases at J, with 9 bases in the middle. The CDR3 extends over 15 amino acids. Germline-derived CDR1 and CDR2 are LGHNA and YSLEER.